This T cell receptor (beta chain) was identified in a study of T cell changes during pregnancy in multiple sclerosis. Sequenced by immunoSEQ multiplex PCR; TCRdb stores in-frame clones only, minus some. The sample holds fewer than 60,000 clones, 91% seen once. CDR1 is SGHTA and CDR2 is FQGNSA in the germline V gene. The J segment lost 3 bases and the V segment lost 3 bases, leaving 9 bases of the junction unmatched. The CDR3 covers 16 residues. This TCR was recovered from a female donor in good health, enrolled as a control in a pregnancy study. V usage is TRBV7-2 and J usage is TRBJ2-3, with 7 bases lining up with TRBD1. The sample here was peripheral blood, taken after pregnancy. CDR3 sequence (DNA): TGTGCCAGCAGCTTGAAAAGACAGGGCCGGACAGATACGCAGTATTTT. Its translation: CASSLKRQGRTDTQYF. Supplemented by reference TRBV7-2 and TRBJ2-3, the full variable domain reads GAGVSQSPSNKVTEKGKDVELRCDPISGHTALYWYRQSLGQGLEFLIYFQGNSAPDKSGLPSDRFSAERTGGSVSTLTIQRTQQEDSAVYLCASSLKRQGRTDTQYFGPGTRLTVL.